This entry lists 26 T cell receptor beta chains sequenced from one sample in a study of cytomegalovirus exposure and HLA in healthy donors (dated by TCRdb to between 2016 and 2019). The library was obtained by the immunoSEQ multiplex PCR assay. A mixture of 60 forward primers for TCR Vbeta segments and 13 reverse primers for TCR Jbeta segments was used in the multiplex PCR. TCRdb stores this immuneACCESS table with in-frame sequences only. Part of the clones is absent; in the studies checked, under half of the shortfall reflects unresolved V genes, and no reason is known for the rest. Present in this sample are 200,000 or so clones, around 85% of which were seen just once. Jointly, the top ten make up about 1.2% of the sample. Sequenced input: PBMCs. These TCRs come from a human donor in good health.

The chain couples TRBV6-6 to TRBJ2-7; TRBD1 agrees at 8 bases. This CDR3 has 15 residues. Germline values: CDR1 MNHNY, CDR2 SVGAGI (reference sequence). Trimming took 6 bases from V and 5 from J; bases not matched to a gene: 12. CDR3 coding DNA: TGTGCCAGCAGGACCGGGACAGGACGCATCCACGAGCAGTACTTC. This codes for CASRTGTGRIHEQYF.

CDR3 DNA sequence: TGTGCCAGCAGCTCTCGGGACAGGGTAACCTACGAGCAGTACTTC. Translated, it gives CASSSRDRVTYEQYF. The gene calls are TRBV11-2 and TRBJ2-7; 9 bases line up with TRBD1. There are 15 residues in the CDR3. The ends lost 4 bases at V and 2 bases at J; junction bases unmatched: 6. Per germline, CDR1 SGHAT and CDR2 FQNNGV.

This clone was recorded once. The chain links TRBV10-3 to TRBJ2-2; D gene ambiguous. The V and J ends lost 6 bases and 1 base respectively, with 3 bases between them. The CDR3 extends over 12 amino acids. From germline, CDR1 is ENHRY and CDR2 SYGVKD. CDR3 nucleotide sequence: TGTGCCATCAGCAGGAACACCGGGGAGCTGTTTTTT. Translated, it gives CAISRNTGELFF.

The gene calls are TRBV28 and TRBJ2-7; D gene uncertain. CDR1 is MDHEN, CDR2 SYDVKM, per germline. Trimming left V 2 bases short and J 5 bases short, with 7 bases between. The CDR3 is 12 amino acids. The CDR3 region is CASSLVRNEQYF. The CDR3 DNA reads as TGTGCCAGCAGTTTAGTGAGAAACGAGCAGTACTTC.

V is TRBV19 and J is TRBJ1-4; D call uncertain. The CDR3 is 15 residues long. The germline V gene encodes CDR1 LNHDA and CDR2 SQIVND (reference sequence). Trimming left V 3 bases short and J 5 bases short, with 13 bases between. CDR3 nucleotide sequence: TGTGCCAGTAGTATGTTGGAGGCGGGGAATGAAAAACTGTTTTTT. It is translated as CASSMLEAGNEKLFF.

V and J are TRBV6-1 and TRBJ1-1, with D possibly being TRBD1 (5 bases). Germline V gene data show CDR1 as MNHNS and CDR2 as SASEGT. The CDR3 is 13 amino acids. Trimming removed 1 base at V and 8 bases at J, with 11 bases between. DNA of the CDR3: TGTGCCAGCAGTGAAGTGGGCAGGGTCGAAGCTTTCTTT. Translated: CASSEVGRVEAFF.

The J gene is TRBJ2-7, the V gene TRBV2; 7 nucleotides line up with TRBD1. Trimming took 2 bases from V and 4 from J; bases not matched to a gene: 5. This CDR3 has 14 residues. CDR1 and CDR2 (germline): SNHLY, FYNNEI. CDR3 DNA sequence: TGTGCCAGCAGTGAAATAGACAGGGATTACGAGCAGTACTTC. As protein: CASSEIDRDYEQYF.

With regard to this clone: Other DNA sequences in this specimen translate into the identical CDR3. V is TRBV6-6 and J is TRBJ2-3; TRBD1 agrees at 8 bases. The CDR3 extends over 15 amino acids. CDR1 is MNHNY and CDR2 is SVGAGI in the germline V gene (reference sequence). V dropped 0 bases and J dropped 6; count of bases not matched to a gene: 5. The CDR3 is CASSYSRTGMDTQYF. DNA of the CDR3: TGTGCCAGCAGTTACTCGCGGACAGGGATGGATACGCAGTATTTT.

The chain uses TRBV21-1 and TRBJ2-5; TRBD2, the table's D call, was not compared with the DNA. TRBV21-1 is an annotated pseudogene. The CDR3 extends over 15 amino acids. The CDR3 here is CASSKDQRGCETQYF. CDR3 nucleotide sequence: TGTGCCAGCAGCAAAGACCAACGGGGTTGTGAGACCCAGTACTTC.

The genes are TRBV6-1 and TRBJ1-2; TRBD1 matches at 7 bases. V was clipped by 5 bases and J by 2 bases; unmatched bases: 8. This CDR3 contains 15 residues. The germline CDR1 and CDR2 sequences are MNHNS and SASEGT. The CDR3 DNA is TGTGCCAGCAGTCGAGCAGGGGGACAGAACTATGGCTACACCTTC. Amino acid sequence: CASSRAGGQNYGYTF.

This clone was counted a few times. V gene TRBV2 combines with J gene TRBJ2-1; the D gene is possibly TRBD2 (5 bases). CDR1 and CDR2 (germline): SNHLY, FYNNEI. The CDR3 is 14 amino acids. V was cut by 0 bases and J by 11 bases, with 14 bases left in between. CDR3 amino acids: CASSEALREEKQFF. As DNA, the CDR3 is TGTGCCAGCAGTGAAGCGCTTCGGGAAGAGAAGCAGTTCTTC.

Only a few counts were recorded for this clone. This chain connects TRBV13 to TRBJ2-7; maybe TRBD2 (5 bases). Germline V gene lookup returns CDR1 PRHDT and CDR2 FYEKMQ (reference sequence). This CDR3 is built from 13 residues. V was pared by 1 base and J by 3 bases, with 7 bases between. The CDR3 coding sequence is TGTGCCAGCAGCTTAGCCGGGGTCTACGAGCAGTACTTC. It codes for CASSLAGVYEQYF.

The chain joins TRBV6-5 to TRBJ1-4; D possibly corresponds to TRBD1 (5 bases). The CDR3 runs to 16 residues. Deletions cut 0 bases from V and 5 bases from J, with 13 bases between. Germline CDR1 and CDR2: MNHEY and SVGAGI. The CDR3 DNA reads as TGTGCCAGCAGTTACTCCCCCGACAGTGCGAATGAAAAACTGTTTTTT. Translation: CASSYSPDSANEKLFF.

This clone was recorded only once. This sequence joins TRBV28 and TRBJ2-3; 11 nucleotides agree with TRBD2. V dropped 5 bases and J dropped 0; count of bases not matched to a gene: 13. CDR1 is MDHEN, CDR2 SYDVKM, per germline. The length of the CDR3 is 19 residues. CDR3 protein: CASSTLLAGGPSSTDTQYF. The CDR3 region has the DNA TGTGCCAGCAGTACCTTATTAGCGGGAGGGCCTTCTAGCACAGATACGCAGTATTTT.

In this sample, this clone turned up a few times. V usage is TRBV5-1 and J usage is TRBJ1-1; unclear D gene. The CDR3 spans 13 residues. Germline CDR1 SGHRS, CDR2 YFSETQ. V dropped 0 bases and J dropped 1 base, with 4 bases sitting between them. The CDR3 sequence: CASSLDTNTEAFF. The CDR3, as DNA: TGCGCCAGCAGCTTGGACACGAACACTGAAGCTTTCTTT.

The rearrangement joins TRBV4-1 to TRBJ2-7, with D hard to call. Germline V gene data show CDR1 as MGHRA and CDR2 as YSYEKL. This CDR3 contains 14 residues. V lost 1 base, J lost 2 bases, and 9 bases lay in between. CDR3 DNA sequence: TGCGCCAGCAGCCAAGTCTCATCGGCCTACGAGCAGTACTTC. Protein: CASSQVSSAYEQYF.

CDR3 nucleotide sequence: TGTGCCAGCAGTCTACAGGGGGCTGGAAACACCATATATTTT. Its translation is CASSLQGAGNTIYF. This rearrangement joins TRBV6-6 to TRBJ1-3; 8 positions agree with TRBD1. V dropped 5 bases and J dropped 2; count of bases not matched to a gene: 2. CDR1 MNHNY and CDR2 SVGAGI come from the germline V gene (reference sequence). CDR3 length equals 14 residues.

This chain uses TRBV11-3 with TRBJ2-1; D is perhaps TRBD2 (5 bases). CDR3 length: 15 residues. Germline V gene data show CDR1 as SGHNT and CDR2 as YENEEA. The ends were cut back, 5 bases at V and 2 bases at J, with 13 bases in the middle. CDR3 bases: TGTGCCAGCAGCCATAGGGAGAGGACCTACAATGAGCAGTTCTTC. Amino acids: CASSHRERTYNEQFF. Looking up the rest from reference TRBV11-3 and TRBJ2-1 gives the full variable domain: EAGVVQSPRYKIIEKKQPVAFWCNPISGHNTLYWYLQNLGQGPELLIRYENEEAVDDSQLPKDRFSAERLKGVDSTLKIQPAELGDSAVYLCASSHRERTYNEQFFGPGTRLTVL.

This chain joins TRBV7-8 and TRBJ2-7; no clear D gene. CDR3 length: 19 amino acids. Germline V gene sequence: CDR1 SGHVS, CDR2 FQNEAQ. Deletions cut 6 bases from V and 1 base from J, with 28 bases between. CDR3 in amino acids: CASRDRRRRLGLFSYEQYF. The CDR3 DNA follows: TGTGCCAGCAGAGATAGAAGGCGACGACTCGGCCTGTTTTCCTACGAGCAGTACTTC. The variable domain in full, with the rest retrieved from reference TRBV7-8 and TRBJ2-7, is GAGVSQSPRYKVAKRGQDVALRCDPISGHVSLFWYQQALGQGPEFLTYFQNEAQLDKSGLPSDRFFAERPEGSVSTLKIQRTQQEDSAVYLCASRDRRRRLGLFSYEQYFGPGTRLTVT.

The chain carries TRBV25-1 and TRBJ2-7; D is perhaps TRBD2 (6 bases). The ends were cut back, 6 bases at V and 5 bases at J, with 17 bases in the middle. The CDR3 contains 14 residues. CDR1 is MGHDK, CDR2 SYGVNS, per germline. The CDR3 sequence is CASRETRRGNEQYF. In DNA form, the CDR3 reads TGTGCCAGCAGAGAGACCCGCCGGGGGAACGAGCAGTACTTC.

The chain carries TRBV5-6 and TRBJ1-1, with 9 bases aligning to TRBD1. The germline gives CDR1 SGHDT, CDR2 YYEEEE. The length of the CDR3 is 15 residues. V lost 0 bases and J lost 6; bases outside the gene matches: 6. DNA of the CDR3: TGTGCCAGCAGCTTGGCACAGGGGGCGGGGGCTGAAGCTTTCTTT. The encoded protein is CASSLAQGAGAEAFF.

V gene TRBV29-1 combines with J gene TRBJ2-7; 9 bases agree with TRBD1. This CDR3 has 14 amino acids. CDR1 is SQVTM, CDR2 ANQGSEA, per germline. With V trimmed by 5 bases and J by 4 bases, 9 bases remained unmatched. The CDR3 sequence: CSVLGGTGYYEQYF. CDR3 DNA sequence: TGCAGCGTTTTGGGGGGGACAGGGTATTACGAGCAGTACTTC.

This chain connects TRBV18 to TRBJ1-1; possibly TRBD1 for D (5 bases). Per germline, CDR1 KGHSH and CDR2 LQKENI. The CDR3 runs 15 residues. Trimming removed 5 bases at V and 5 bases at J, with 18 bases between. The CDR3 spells CASSSQWGEETEAFF. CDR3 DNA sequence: TGTGCCAGCTCATCCCAGTGGGGGGAGGAGACTGAAGCTTTCTTT.

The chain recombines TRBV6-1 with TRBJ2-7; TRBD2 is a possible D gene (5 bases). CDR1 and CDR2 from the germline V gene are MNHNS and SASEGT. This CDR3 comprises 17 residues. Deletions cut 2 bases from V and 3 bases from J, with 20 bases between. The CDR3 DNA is TGTGCCAGCAGTGAAATCCTCCTTGTTGCGGGCAGCTACGAGCAGTACTTC. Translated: CASSEILLVAGSYEQYF.

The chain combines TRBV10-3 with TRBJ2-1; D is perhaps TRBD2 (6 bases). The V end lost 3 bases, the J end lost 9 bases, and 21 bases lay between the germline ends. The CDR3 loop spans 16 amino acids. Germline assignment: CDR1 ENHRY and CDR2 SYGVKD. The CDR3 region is CAISEPIGTDGSEQFF. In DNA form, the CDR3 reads TGTGCCATCAGTGAACCGATAGGGACTGACGGTAGTGAGCAGTTCTTC.

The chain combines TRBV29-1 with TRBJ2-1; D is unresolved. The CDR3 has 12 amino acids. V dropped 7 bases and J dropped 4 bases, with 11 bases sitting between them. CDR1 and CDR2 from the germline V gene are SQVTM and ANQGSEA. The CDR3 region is CSDSDVYNEQFF. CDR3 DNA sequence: TGCAGCGACTCCGATGTATACAATGAGCAGTTCTTC.